These 26 T cell receptor beta chains share one sample of origin, sequenced in a study of OX40 agonist ivuxolimab in advanced cancers. The assay was immunoSEQ multiplex PCR, and TCRdb's table has in-frame clones only and misses some. The sample contains about 86,000 clones, about 91% of which appear only once. Sequenced material: CD4+ or CD8+ T cells sorted from blood, taken in a trial of the OX40 agonist ivuxolimab. These receptors were collected from an adult with an advanced solid tumor such as melanoma, head and neck, liver or kidney cancer.

This chain links TRBV18 with TRBJ1-4; TRBD1 matches at 7 bases. Germline V CDR1 and CDR2: KGHSH, LQKENI. CDR3 size: 14 residues. J lost 4 bases, V lost 3 bases, and 2 bases had no gene match. For the CDR3, the DNA is TGTGCCAGCTCACCGGACAGGAATAATGAAAAACTGTTTTTT. Translating gives CASSPDRNNEKLFF.

CDR3: CASSSRLAGGTRDEQFF. In nucleotides, the CDR3 is TGCGCCAGCAGCTCGCGACTAGCGGGAGGTACCAGGGATGAGCAGTTCTTC. V and J are TRBV4-1 and TRBJ2-1; the match to TRBD2 covers 13 bases. The V and J ends lost 5 bases and 8 bases, in that order; junction bases with no gene match: 12. Germline assignment: CDR1 MGHRA and CDR2 YSYEKL. There are 17 residues in the CDR3.

The chain uses TRBV7-9 and TRBJ2-6, with TRBD1 matching 9 bases. V trimming: 4 bases; J trimming: 0 bases; junction bases outside the gene matches: 4. There are 17 residues in the CDR3. Germline V gives CDR1 SEHNR, CDR2 FQNEAQ (reference sequence). The CDR3 DNA follows: TGTGCCAGCAGCTCCGGGACAGGGAACTCTGGGGCCAACGTCCTGACTTTC. Translated: CASSSGTGNSGANVLTF.

This CDR3 reads CASSFGGLMNGYTF. The CDR3 bases are TGCGCCAGCAGCTTCGGGGGCTTGATGAATGGCTACACCTTC. This chain connects TRBV5-1 to TRBJ1-2, with D possibly TRBD1 on 6 matching bases. The CDR3 totals 14 residues. V lost 2 bases, J lost 6 bases, and 14 bases lay in between. The germline CDR1 and CDR2 sequences are SGHRS and YFSETQ. The whole variable domain, remainder taken from reference TRBV5-1 and TRBJ1-2, is KAGVTQTPRYLIKTRGQQVTLSCSPISGHRSVSWYQQTPGQGLQFLFEYFSETQRNKGNFPGRFSGRQFSNSRSEMNVSTLELGDSALYLCASSFGGLMNGYTFGSGTRLTVV.

A few counts support this clone. The DNA for the CDR3 is TGTGCCAGCAGTTATGTTTATGGACGGATGAACACTGAAGCTTTCTTT. It specifies CASSYVYGRMNTEAFF. This chain joins TRBV27 and TRBJ1-1; D uncertain. V was trimmed by 4 bases and J by 0 bases, leaving 15 bases between them. This CDR3 is built from 16 residues. Germline values: CDR1 MNHEY, CDR2 SMNVEV (reference sequence).

This chain links TRBV6-5 with TRBJ2-7; 9 bases fit TRBD2. This CDR3 contains 15 residues. Unmatched junction bases numbered 2, after V lost 0 bases and J lost 2 bases. Germline CDR1 and CDR2: MNHEY and SVGAGI. The CDR3 region has the DNA TGTGCCAGCAGTTACTCGACTAGCGGCACCTACGAGCAGTACTTC. Translating gives CASSYSTSGTYEQYF.

V gene TRBV7-9 combines with J gene TRBJ2-3, with 10 bases fitting TRBD2. Germline-derived CDR1 and CDR2 are SEHNR and FQNEAQ (reference sequence). CDR3 length equals 15 residues. V was clipped by 5 bases and J by 5 bases; unmatched bases: 7. As DNA, the CDR3 is TGTGCCAGCAGCATCAGCGGGGGGGTGGAAGATACGCAGTATTTT. Translating it yields CASSISGGVEDTQYF.

The rearrangement joins TRBV5-1 to TRBJ2-7; D gene unclear. The V end lost 4 bases, the J end lost 0 bases, and 8 bases lay between the germline ends. The CDR3 runs to 13 residues. Germline CDR1 SGHRS, CDR2 YFSETQ. The CDR3: CASSLGSSYEQYV. The CDR3 DNA follows: TGCGCCAGCAGCCTCGGAAGCTCCTACGAGCAGTACGTC.

V and J are TRBV30 and TRBJ2-7, with 8 bases matching TRBD2. Germline V gene lookup returns CDR1 GTSNPN and CDR2 SVGIG (reference sequence). Trimming cost V 0 bases and J 2 bases; bases outside gene matches: 3. CDR3 size: 14 residues. The CDR3 spells CAWSVLADTYEQYF. As DNA, the CDR3 is TGTGCCTGGAGTGTACTAGCGGACACCTACGAGCAGTACTTC.

V usage is TRBV15 and J usage is TRBJ1-1; D is possibly TRBD1 (5 bases). This CDR3 has 15 amino acids. Trimming took 1 base from V and 5 from J, leaving 14 bases between them. Germline lookup yields CDR1 LNHNV and CDR2 YYDKDF (reference sequence). This chain's CDR3 is CATSRGGISMTEAFF. In DNA form, the CDR3 reads TGTGCCACCAGCAGAGGGGGGATCTCGATGACTGAAGCTTTCTTT.

The CDR3 DNA reads as TGTGCCAGCAGTGCTAGGACACCTATGGATCAGCCCCAGCATTTT. Translating it yields CASSARTPMDQPQHF. V gene TRBV2 combines with J gene TRBJ1-5; tentatively, D is TRBD1 (5 bases). V shed 4 bases and J shed 5 bases, with 15 bases lying between them. The CDR3 has 15 amino acids. Germline CDR1 is SNHLY and CDR2 is FYNNEI.

For the CDR3, the DNA is TGTGCCAGCAGCCGGGCTAGCGGACTGGAGACCCAGTACTTC. Protein: CASSRASGLETQYF. The genes are TRBV7-8 and TRBJ2-5, with 7 bases lining up with TRBD2. Germline values: CDR1 SGHVS, CDR2 FQNEAQ. CDR3 length: 14 amino acids. V lost 5 bases, J lost 5 bases, and 8 bases stayed unmatched.

This chain joins TRBV18 and TRBJ2-7, with 9 bases that match TRBD1. The CDR3 is 16 residues long. Germline V gives CDR1 KGHSH, CDR2 LQKENI. With V trimmed by 5 bases and J by 0 bases, 8 bases remained unmatched. CDR3 protein: CASSKDRDRASYEQYF. As DNA, the CDR3 is TGTGCCAGCTCAAAAGACCGGGACAGGGCCTCCTACGAGCAGTACTTC.

The chain couples TRBV27 to TRBJ2-1, with 9 bases lining up with TRBD2. CDR1 is MNHEY and CDR2 is SMNVEV in the germline V gene (reference sequence). J was trimmed by 15 bases and V by 7 bases; bases with no gene match: 16. The CDR3 runs to 14 residues. The chain's CDR3 is CASTPTHGLAIGFF. The CDR3, as DNA: TGTGCCAGCACACCCACCCACGGACTAGCGATAGGGTTCTTC.

V gene TRBV5-1 combines with J gene TRBJ2-5, with 9 bases that match TRBD2. Germline V lookup: CDR1 SGHRS, CDR2 YFSETQ. The CDR3 is 14 amino acids. Trimming at V came to 6 bases and at J to 4 bases, leaving 7 bases not matched to a gene. The CDR3 DNA reads TGCGCCAGCAAGGTAGCGGGAGAGGGAGAGACCCAGTACTTC. Protein: CASKVAGEGETQYF.

The genes are TRBV6-5 and TRBJ1-6; D perhaps matches TRBD1 (5 bases). Trimming stripped 2 bases from V and 5 bases from J, with 13 bases between. Germline V gene sequence: CDR1 MNHEY, CDR2 SVGAGI. This CDR3 is 16 amino acids long. Here the CDR3 DNA reads TGTGCCAGCAGTTACAGCCCGGGACGGAATAATTCACCCCTCCACTTT. It encodes CASSYSPGRNNSPLHF.

The chain joins TRBV5-6 to TRBJ2-1; possible D gene TRBD2, 7 bases. This CDR3 is 17 amino acids long. The germline V gene encodes CDR1 SGHDT and CDR2 YYEEEE. With 0 bases removed from V and 4 bases from J, the gap between germline ends came to 17 bases. CDR3 sequence: CASSLAWGRDYYNEQFF. CDR3 coding DNA: TGTGCCAGCAGCTTGGCCTGGGGGCGGGACTATTACAATGAGCAGTTCTTC.

This clone was picked up a small number of times. This chain connects TRBV5-4 to TRBJ1-1, with a weak D call TRBD1 (6 bases). Germline V gene lookup returns CDR1 SGHNT and CDR2 YYREEE (reference sequence). This CDR3 is built from 16 residues. Trimming shortened V by 4 bases and J by 1 base, and 17 bases separated the two germline ends. DNA for the CDR3: TGTGCCAGCAGCCCGGGTCGGGACACCTGGAACACTGAAGCTTTCTTT. Encoded protein: CASSPGRDTWNTEAFF.

The rearrangement uses TRBV4-1 and TRBJ2-3; TRBD1 agrees at 8 bases. The CDR3 length is 18 residues. The V segment lost 2 bases and the J segment 0 bases; nucleotides outside the gene matches: 10. Germline V gene sequence: CDR1 MGHRA, CDR2 YSYEKL. CDR3 protein: CASSQQPAGGLSTDTQYF. CDR3 nucleotides: TGCGCCAGCAGCCAACAACCAGCAGGGGGCCTTAGCACAGATACGCAGTATTTT.

This clone is a singleton in its sample. CDR3 protein: CASSQQGALSPLHF. In DNA, the CDR3 is TGTGCCAGCAGCCAACAGGGGGCCCTTTCACCCCTCCACTTT. The chain joins TRBV9 to TRBJ1-6; 9 bases match TRBD1. J lost 9 bases, V lost 4 bases, and 5 bases had no gene match. The CDR3 spans 14 residues. Germline loops: CDR1 SGDLS, CDR2 YYNGEE.

V is TRBV5-1 and J is TRBJ1-1; D is possibly TRBD1 (6 bases). V lost 0 bases, J lost 5 bases, and 11 bases lay in between. Germline CDR1 and CDR2: SGHRS and YFSETQ. The CDR3 totals 14 residues. CDR3 region: CASSLGGLGTEAFF. The CDR3, as DNA: TGCGCCAGCAGCTTGGGGGGGCTTGGAACTGAAGCTTTCTTT. Based on the CDR3 plus reference TRBV5-1 and TRBJ1-1, the full variable domain is KAGVTQTPRYLIKTRGQQVTLSCSPISGHRSVSWYQQTPGQGLQFLFEYFSETQRNKGNFPGRFSGRQFSNSRSEMNVSTLELGDSALYLCASSLGGLGTEAFFGQGTRLTVV.

The chain is built from TRBV5-6 and TRBJ2-2; 7 nucleotides line up with TRBD1. The germline CDR1 and CDR2 sequences are SGHDT and YYEEEE. This CDR3 contains 15 residues. J lost 3 bases, V lost 0 bases, and 2 bases had no gene match. The DNA for the CDR3 is TGTGCCAGCAGCTTGGCGGGACAGTACACCGGGGAGCTGTTTTTT. Protein product: CASSLAGQYTGELFF.

The V call is TRBV10-2, the J call TRBJ2-6; 12 nucleotides line up with TRBD2. Germline CDR1 is WSHSY and CDR2 is SAAADI. The V gene end was trimmed by 4 bases and the J gene end by 8 bases; junction bases not matched to a gene: 12. CDR3 length equals 18 residues. DNA of the CDR3: TGCGCCAGCAGTGCCACTAGCGGGAGGCCGCGCAGCCCCAACGTCCTGACTTTC. Its translation is CASSATSGRPRSPNVLTF.

The chain has TRBV27 and TRBJ1-5; TRBD1 is a possible D gene (5 bases). The germline CDR1 and CDR2 sequences are MNHEY and SMNVEV (reference sequence). The CDR3 extends over 16 amino acids. Trimming left V 3 bases short and J 2 bases short, with 14 bases between. This CDR3 is CASSFGRGSGNQPQHF. CDR3 DNA sequence: TGTGCCAGCAGTTTTGGGAGGGGCTCAGGCAATCAGCCCCAGCATTTT.

The gene calls are TRBV11-2 and TRBJ2-7; 10 bases match TRBD2. Germline lookup yields CDR1 SGHAT and CDR2 FQNNGV. V lost 8 bases to trimming and J lost 3 bases; unmatched junction nucleotides: 16. This CDR3 is 17 amino acids long. CDR3 nucleotide sequence: TGTGCCAGCTCCGGGTTGCTAGCGGGAGAACGGGGCTACGAGCAGTACTTC. Translated: CASSGLLAGERGYEQYF.

The chain has TRBV4-3 and TRBJ2-3, with no clear D. Trimming removed 0 bases at V and 0 bases at J, with 7 bases between. This CDR3 is built from 15 residues. CDR1 and CDR2 (germline): LGHNA, YSLEER. DNA for the CDR3: TGCGCCAGCAGCCAAGATCTCCTTAGCACAGATACGCAGTATTTT. This sequence encodes CASSQDLLSTDTQYF.